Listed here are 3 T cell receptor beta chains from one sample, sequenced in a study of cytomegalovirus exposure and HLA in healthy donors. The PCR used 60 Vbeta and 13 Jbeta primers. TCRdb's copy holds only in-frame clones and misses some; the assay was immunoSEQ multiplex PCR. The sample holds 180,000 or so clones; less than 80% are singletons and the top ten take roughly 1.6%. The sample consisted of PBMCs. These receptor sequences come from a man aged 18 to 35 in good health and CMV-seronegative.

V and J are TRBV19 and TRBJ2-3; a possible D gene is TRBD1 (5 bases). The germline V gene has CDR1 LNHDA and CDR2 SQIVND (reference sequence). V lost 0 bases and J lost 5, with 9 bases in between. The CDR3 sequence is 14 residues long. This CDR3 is CASSIDHRLDTQYF. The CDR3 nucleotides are TGTGCCAGTAGTATAGATCACAGGTTAGATACGCAGTATTTT.

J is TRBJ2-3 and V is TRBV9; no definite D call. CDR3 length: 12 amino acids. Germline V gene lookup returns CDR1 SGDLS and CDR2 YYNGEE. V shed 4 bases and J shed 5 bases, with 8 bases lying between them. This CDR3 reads CASSPMLDTQYF. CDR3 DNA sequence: TGTGCCAGCAGCCCTATGTTAGATACGCAGTATTTT. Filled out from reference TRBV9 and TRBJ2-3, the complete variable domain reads DSGVTQTPKHLITATGQRVTLRCSPRSGDLSVYWYQQSLDQGLQFLIQYYNGEERAKGNILERFSAQQFPDLHSELNLSSLELGDSALYFCASSPMLDTQYFGPGTRLTVL.

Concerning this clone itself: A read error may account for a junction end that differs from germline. The DNA of the CDR3 is TGTTCCAGCAGCTTAGAGGGCCGGGGAGTTTCCTATGGCTACACCTTC. This translates into CSSSLEGRGVSYGYTF. The chain combines TRBV7-9 with TRBJ1-2; D is ambiguous. There are 16 residues in the CDR3. Germline V lookup: CDR1 SEHNR, CDR2 FQNEAQ (reference sequence).